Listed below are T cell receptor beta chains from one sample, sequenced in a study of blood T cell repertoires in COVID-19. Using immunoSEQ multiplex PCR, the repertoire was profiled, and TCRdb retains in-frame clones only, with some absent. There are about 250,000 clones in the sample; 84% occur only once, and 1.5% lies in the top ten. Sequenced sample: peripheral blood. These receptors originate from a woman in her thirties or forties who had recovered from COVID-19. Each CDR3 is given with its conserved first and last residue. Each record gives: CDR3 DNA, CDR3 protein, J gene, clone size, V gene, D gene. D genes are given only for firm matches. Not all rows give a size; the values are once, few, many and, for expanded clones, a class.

CDR3nt: TGTGCCAGCAGCTTATTAGGTGGGGCAGAGACCCAGTACTTC; CDR3aa: CASSLLGGAETQYF; j_gene: TRBJ2-5; abundance: .; v_gene: TRBV13; d_gene: .
CDR3nt: TGCGCCAGCAGCTCCGGGACAGGGCGCAATTCACCCCTCCACTTT; CDR3aa: CASSSGTGRNSPLHF; j_gene: TRBJ1-6; abundance: once; v_gene: TRBV5-1; d_gene: TRBD1
CDR3nt: TGTGCCATCAGAGATGACAGGGCGAGCTCTGGGGCCAACGTCCTGACTTTC; CDR3aa: CAIRDDRASSGANVLTF; j_gene: TRBJ2-6; abundance: .; v_gene: TRBV10-3; d_gene: TRBD1
CDR3nt: TGTGCCAGCAGCCAAGGGGCAGGGTATAGCAATCAGCCCCAGCATTTT; CDR3aa: CASSQGAGYSNQPQHF; j_gene: TRBJ1-5; abundance: .; v_gene: TRBV3-1/TRBV3-2; d_gene: .
CDR3nt: TGTGCCAGCAGTGAACTGGTTGTGAGGGGGGGGACAGATACGCAGTATTTT; CDR3aa: CASSELVVRGGTDTQYF; j_gene: TRBJ2-3; abundance: .; v_gene: TRBV6-1; d_gene: .
CDR3nt: TGTGCCAGCGACAGGGGCAGGGGTTATAGCAATCAGCCCCAGCATTTT; CDR3aa: CASDRGRGYSNQPQHF; j_gene: TRBJ1-5; abundance: .; v_gene: TRBV6-6; d_gene: TRBD1
CDR3nt: TGTGCCACCAGCAGAGTAGAGGGAGGCAATCAGCCCCAGCATTTT; CDR3aa: CATSRVEGGNQPQHF; j_gene: TRBJ1-5; abundance: .; v_gene: TRBV15; d_gene: .
CDR3nt: TGCGCCAGCAGCTTGATAACAGGACAAGAGACCCAGTACTTC; CDR3aa: CASSLITGQETQYF; j_gene: TRBJ2-5; abundance: .; v_gene: TRBV5-1; d_gene: .
CDR3nt: TGTGCCAGCAGCCCTCGACTAGCAGCCTACAATGAGCAGTTCTTC; CDR3aa: CASSPRLAAYNEQFF; j_gene: TRBJ2-1; abundance: once; v_gene: TRBV28; d_gene: TRBD2
CDR3nt: TGTGCCAGCAGTCCACAGGGGGCGAGCAATCAGCCCCAGCATTTT; CDR3aa: CASSPQGASNQPQHF; j_gene: TRBJ1-5; abundance: .; v_gene: TRBV27; d_gene: TRBD1
CDR3nt: TGTGCCATCATGGGGGGGGCGAAGACTGAAGCTTTCTTT; CDR3aa: CAIMGGAKTEAFF; j_gene: TRBJ1-1; abundance: .; v_gene: TRBV10-3; d_gene: .
CDR3nt: TGTGCCAGCAGTTTTACAGGTACCACTGAAGCTTTCTTT; CDR3aa: CASSFTGTTEAFF; j_gene: TRBJ1-1; abundance: .; v_gene: TRBV5-6; d_gene: .
CDR3nt: TGTGCCAGCAGAGGCACGACAGGACGAGAAGCTTTCTTT; CDR3aa: CASRGTTGREAFF; j_gene: TRBJ1-1; abundance: .; v_gene: TRBV28; d_gene: .
CDR3nt: TGTGCCAGTAGTATTCCGGGACAGCCATACGAGCAGTACTTC; CDR3aa: CASSIPGQPYEQYF; j_gene: TRBJ2-7; abundance: .; v_gene: TRBV19; d_gene: TRBD1
CDR3nt: TGTGCCAGCAGCTTATATTTAACGGGGAATGACGGCTACACCTTC; CDR3aa: CASSLYLTGNDGYTF; j_gene: TRBJ1-2; abundance: .; v_gene: TRBV7-2; d_gene: .
CDR3nt: TGTGCCAGCAGTTTATCAGTTTCTAATCAGCCCCAGCATTTT; CDR3aa: CASSLSVSNQPQHF; j_gene: TRBJ1-5; abundance: .; v_gene: TRBV28; d_gene: .
CDR3nt: TGTGCCGCAAAGGGGGACAGGGGTCGGAATGAGCAGTTCTTC; CDR3aa: CAAKGDRGRNEQFF; j_gene: TRBJ2-1; abundance: .; v_gene: TRBV19; d_gene: TRBD1
CDR3nt: TGTGCCAGCAGACTACGTCAAGGTCAGTTTTGGAAGCAGTACTTC; CDR3aa: CASRLRQGQFWKQYF; j_gene: TRBJ2-7; abundance: .; v_gene: TRBV27; d_gene: .
CDR3nt: TGTGCCAGCACTAAGCAGACTTCTAAGGGCTACACCTTC; CDR3aa: CASTKQTSKGYTF; j_gene: TRBJ1-2; abundance: .; v_gene: TRBV28; d_gene: .
CDR3nt: TGTGCCAGCAGTTACTCGAAAACAGGATTTTACACTGAAGCTTTCTTT; CDR3aa: CASSYSKTGFYTEAFF; j_gene: TRBJ1-1; abundance: .; v_gene: TRBV6-5; d_gene: .
CDR3nt: TGTGCCAGCAGTTCGCTACTTGGGCAGTACTTC; CDR3aa: CASSSLLGQYF; j_gene: TRBJ2-7; abundance: .; v_gene: TRBV28; d_gene: .
CDR3nt: TGTGCCACCAGTGAACACCGGGACAGGACTTCGAACACCGGGGAGCTGTTTTTT; CDR3aa: CATSEHRDRTSNTGELFF; j_gene: TRBJ2-2; abundance: .; v_gene: TRBV24-1; d_gene: TRBD1
CDR3nt: TGTGCTACGGGACAGGGGGCTTACGAGCAGTACTTC; CDR3aa: CATGQGAYEQYF; j_gene: TRBJ2-7; abundance: once; v_gene: TRBV2; d_gene: TRBD1
CDR3nt: TGTGCCAGCTCACCGGGACAGGAGGCTAACTATGGCTACACCTTC; CDR3aa: CASSPGQEANYGYTF; j_gene: TRBJ1-2; abundance: once; v_gene: TRBV18; d_gene: TRBD1
CDR3nt: TGTGCCAGCACTACAGGGGGTCAGCCCCAGCATTTT; CDR3aa: CASTTGGQPQHF; j_gene: TRBJ1-5; abundance: .; v_gene: TRBV2; d_gene: TRBD1
CDR3nt: TGTGCCAGCAGCTTATACGGGACACCATACAATGAGCAGTTCTTC; CDR3aa: CASSLYGTPYNEQFF; j_gene: TRBJ2-1; abundance: once; v_gene: TRBV7-9; d_gene: .
CDR3nt: TGTGCCAGCAAACAGGGTAGTTCAGAGACCCAGTACTTC; CDR3aa: CASKQGSSETQYF; j_gene: TRBJ2-5; abundance: .; v_gene: TRBV9; d_gene: .
CDR3nt: TGTGCCAGCAGTTTTAACACCAGGACTAACTATGGCTACACCTTC; CDR3aa: CASSFNTRTNYGYTF; j_gene: TRBJ1-2; abundance: few; v_gene: TRBV27; d_gene: .
CDR3nt: TGTGCCAGCAGAATCAGGGCGAGCTCCTATAATTCACCCCTCCACTTT; CDR3aa: CASRIRASSYNSPLHF; j_gene: TRBJ1-6; abundance: .; v_gene: TRBV27; d_gene: .
CDR3nt: TGTGCCAGCAGCCAAGGGAGACTAGCGGGAGACTACGAGCAGTACTTC; CDR3aa: CASSQGRLAGDYEQYF; j_gene: TRBJ2-7; abundance: few; v_gene: TRBV3-1/TRBV3-2; d_gene: TRBD2
CDR3nt: TGTGCCAGCAGCTTACAGGGTAGCTCTGGAAACACCATATATTTT; CDR3aa: CASSLQGSSGNTIYF; j_gene: TRBJ1-3; abundance: .; v_gene: TRBV5-4; d_gene: .
CDR3nt: TGCAGCGTTGGCAGGGAGGGAACTGAAGCTTTCTTT; CDR3aa: CSVGREGTEAFF; j_gene: TRBJ1-1; abundance: .; v_gene: TRBV29-1; d_gene: .
CDR3nt: TGTGCCAGCAATGACAGAGGTAATTCACCCCTCCACTTT; CDR3aa: CASNDRGNSPLHF; j_gene: TRBJ1-6; abundance: .; v_gene: TRBV2; d_gene: .
CDR3nt: TGTGCCAGCAGCTTGGAAGGGAGTAGGGGCTACACCTTC; CDR3aa: CASSLEGSRGYTF; j_gene: TRBJ1-2; abundance: .; v_gene: TRBV5-4; d_gene: .
CDR3nt: TGTGCCAGCAGCGGGCCGCCCTCAGGGATGGGGAATGGCTACACCTTC; CDR3aa: CASSGPPSGMGNGYTF; j_gene: TRBJ1-2; abundance: once; v_gene: TRBV9; d_gene: .
CDR3nt: TGTGCCAGCAGTGAGGGACAGATAGCCAAAAACATTCAGTACTTC; CDR3aa: CASSEGQIAKNIQYF; j_gene: TRBJ2-4; abundance: .; v_gene: TRBV2; d_gene: TRBD1
CDR3nt: TGTGCCAGCAGCCAAAGGAGTATGGTAAAAACTGAAGCTTTCTTT; CDR3aa: CASSQRSMVKTEAFF; j_gene: TRBJ1-1; abundance: .; v_gene: TRBV14; d_gene: .
CDR3nt: TGTGCCAGCAGGAGGGGGAGCAATCAGCCCCAGCATTTT; CDR3aa: CASRRGSNQPQHF; j_gene: TRBJ1-5; abundance: .; v_gene: TRBV6-5; d_gene: .
CDR3nt: TGTGCCAGCAGTGATCTCGCCAGGGAGACCCAGTACTTC; CDR3aa: CASSDLARETQYF; j_gene: TRBJ2-5; abundance: .; v_gene: TRBV2; d_gene: .
CDR3nt: TGCGCCAGCAGCTTGTATTCAGGGGGTGTAGAGACCCAGTACTTC; CDR3aa: CASSLYSGGVETQYF; j_gene: TRBJ2-5; abundance: .; v_gene: TRBV5-1; d_gene: TRBD1
CDR3nt: TGTGCCAGCTTTAGATTCCGGGACAGGGGGTCACAAGAGACCCAGTACTTC; CDR3aa: CASFRFRDRGSQETQYF; j_gene: TRBJ2-5; abundance: .; v_gene: TRBV2; d_gene: TRBD1
CDR3nt: TGCGCCAGCTGGTCTACAGGGGCCTCTGGAAACACCATATATTTT; CDR3aa: CASWSTGASGNTIYF; j_gene: TRBJ1-3; abundance: .; v_gene: TRBV10-2; d_gene: TRBD1
CDR3nt: TGTGCCAGTACCAAAAACTCCCAGGGTACCTACGAGCAGTACTTC; CDR3aa: CASTKNSQGTYEQYF; j_gene: TRBJ2-7; abundance: .; v_gene: TRBV19; d_gene: .
CDR3nt: TGTGCCAGCAGCCAGACGGACAGGGATGGGTACGAGCAGTACTTC; CDR3aa: CASSQTDRDGYEQYF; j_gene: TRBJ2-7; abundance: .; v_gene: TRBV7-6; d_gene: TRBD1
CDR3nt: TGTGCCAGCAGCTTGCGCGGGGGGAACTACGAGCAGTACTTC; CDR3aa: CASSLRGGNYEQYF; j_gene: TRBJ2-7; abundance: .; v_gene: TRBV5-5; d_gene: TRBD2